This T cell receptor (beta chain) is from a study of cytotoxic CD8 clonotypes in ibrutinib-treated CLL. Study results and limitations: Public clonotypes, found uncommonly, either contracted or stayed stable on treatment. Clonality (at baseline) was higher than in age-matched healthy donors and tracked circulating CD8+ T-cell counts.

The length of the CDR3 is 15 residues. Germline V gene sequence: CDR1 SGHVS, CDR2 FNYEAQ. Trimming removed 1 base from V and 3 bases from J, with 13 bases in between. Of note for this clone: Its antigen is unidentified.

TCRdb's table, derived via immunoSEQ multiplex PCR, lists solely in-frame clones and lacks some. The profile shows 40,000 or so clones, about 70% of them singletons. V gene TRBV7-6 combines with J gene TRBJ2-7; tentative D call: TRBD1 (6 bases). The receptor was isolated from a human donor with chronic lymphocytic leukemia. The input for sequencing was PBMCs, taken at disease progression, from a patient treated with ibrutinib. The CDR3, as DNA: TGTGCCAGCAGCTTAGTCGGTGACAGGAGCTACGAGCAGTACTTC. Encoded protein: CASSLVGDRSYEQYF.